Below, 23 T cell receptor beta chains from the same sample are listed, as sequenced in a study of blood T cell repertoires in COVID-19. Clones were sequenced by immunoSEQ multiplex PCR, and TCRdb holds only the in-frame ones, with some missing. The profile shows more than 300,000 clones, approximately 90% of them singletons. The specimen sequenced was PBMCs or T cells enriched from blood (not recorded which). These receptors all come from a woman aged 30 to 39 who had been exposed to COVID-19.

This clone was recorded a few times. The rearrangement links TRBV7-3 to TRBJ1-1; D is undetermined. The V and J ends lost 2 bases and 4 bases respectively, with 8 bases between them. Looked up from germline, CDR1 is SGHTA and CDR2 is FQGTGA. The CDR3 length is 13 residues. CDR3 residues: CASSLDRSTEAFF. DNA of the CDR3: TGTGCCAGCAGCTTAGATAGGAGCACTGAAGCTTTCTTT.

This chain links TRBV5-4 with TRBJ2-3; D gene unclear. The V gene lost 2 bases and the J gene lost 2 bases, with 18 bases spanning the gap. Germline V lookup: CDR1 SGHNT, CDR2 YYREEE (reference sequence). The CDR3 sequence is 17 residues long. Here the CDR3 DNA reads TGTGCCAGCAGCTTCACAAGCGCCCTAACTTACACAGATACGCAGTATTTT. Protein: CASSFTSALTYTDTQYF.

CDR3 residues: CASSPGTVSYEQYF. The DNA for the CDR3 is TGTGCCAGCAGCCCCGGGACAGTCTCCTACGAGCAGTACTTC. V gene TRBV6-5 combines with J gene TRBJ2-7, with 7 nucleotides matching TRBD1. CDR1 is MNHEY and CDR2 is SVGAGI in the germline V gene. The V segment lost 6 bases and the J segment 0 bases; nucleotides outside the gene matches: 5. This CDR3 has 14 amino acids.

This chain uses TRBV7-9 with TRBJ1-4, with D hard to call. Looked up from germline, CDR1 is SEHNR and CDR2 is FQNEAQ (reference sequence). This CDR3 spans 14 amino acids. Trimming shortened V by 3 bases and J by 3 bases, and 8 bases separated the two germline ends. The CDR3 loop is CASSLAASNEKLFF. The CDR3 nucleotides are TGTGCCAGCAGCTTGGCGGCATCTAATGAAAAACTGTTTTTT. The complete variable domain, with remaining parts taken from reference TRBV7-9 and TRBJ1-4, reads DTGVSQNPRHKITKRGQNVTFRCDPISEHNRLYWYRQTLGQGPEFLTYFQNEAQLEKSRLLSDRFSAERPKGSFSTLEIQRTEQGDSAMYLCASSLAASNEKLFFGSGTQLSVL.

The rearrangement joins TRBV6-5 to TRBJ1-2, with D perhaps matching TRBD1 (5 bases). Trimming removed 0 bases at V and 4 bases at J, with 15 bases between. The CDR3 has 16 residues. The germline CDR1 and CDR2 sequences are MNHEY and SVGAGI. Here the CDR3 reads CASSYSRSGGGYGYTF. The DNA of the CDR3 is TGTGCCAGCAGTTACTCGCGGTCGGGGGGGGGCTATGGCTACACCTTC.

V is TRBV24-1 and J is TRBJ1-4; possible D gene TRBD1, 6 bases. CDR1 is KGHDR and CDR2 is SFDVKD in the germline V gene. The CDR3 runs to 17 residues. The germline V and J ends were trimmed by 3 bases and 3 bases, with 16 bases remaining between them. In DNA, the CDR3 is TGTGCCACCAGTGATCTGTTAGGGGGATCGCCTAATGAAAAACTGTTTTTT. Protein sequence: CATSDLLGGSPNEKLFF.

The chain uses TRBV5-1 and TRBJ2-1; D is perhaps TRBD1 (5 bases). In germline, CDR1 is SGHRS, CDR2 YFSETQ. Trimming cost V 1 base and J 5 bases, with 10 bases left between them. The CDR3 is 14 residues long. The CDR3 sequence is CASSLMGQDNEQFF. The CDR3 region has the DNA TGCGCCAGCAGCTTGATGGGGCAAGACAATGAGCAGTTCTTC.

The V call is TRBV5-1, the J call TRBJ1-6, with TRBD1 matching over 7 bases. Losses at the gene ends were 4 bases for V and 0 bases for J; bases not matched to a gene: 4. The CDR3 contains 16 residues. The germline V gene has CDR1 SGHRS and CDR2 YFSETQ. CDR3 region: CASSRGQSSYNSPLHF. The CDR3 region has the DNA TGCGCCAGCAGCCGGGGACAGAGCTCCTATAATTCACCCCTCCACTTT.

CDR3 DNA sequence: TGTGCCAGCTCACCATCTAGCGGGGGACCCTACAATGAGCAGTTCTTC. Its protein product is CASSPSSGGPYNEQFF. J is TRBJ2-1 and V is TRBV18; TRBD2 aligns across 10 bases. J lost 2 bases, V lost 2 bases, and 3 bases had no gene match. CDR1 and CDR2 from the germline V gene are KGHSH and LQKENI. There are 16 residues in the CDR3.

This rearrangement joins TRBV4-1 to TRBJ2-7; D is perhaps TRBD1 (5 bases). Trimming cost V 2 bases and J 2 bases, with 13 bases left between them. Germline lookup yields CDR1 MGHRA and CDR2 YSYEKL. This CDR3 contains 15 residues. The DNA of the CDR3 is TGCGCCAGCAGCCAATTTTTAGGGGCGACCTACGAGCAGTACTTC. It translates to CASSQFLGATYEQYF.

The CDR3 nucleotides are TGTGCCAGCAGCCCCCTGGGTAGCAGGGTCACAGCAGATACGCAGTATTTT. This sequence encodes CASSPLGSRVTADTQYF. This chain connects TRBV14 to TRBJ2-3, with a possible D match to TRBD1 (5 bases). This CDR3 is built from 17 residues. The germline CDR1 and CDR2 sequences are SGHDN and FVKESK. Trimming took off 4 bases at V and 4 bases at J, with 21 bases between the two ends.

For this clone: Other nucleotide sequences from this sample produce the same CDR3. V gene TRBV5-1 combines with J gene TRBJ2-1; 7 positions agree with TRBD1. Germline trimming cut 0 bases from V and 4 bases from J; bases unmatched to any gene: 4. Germline V gene data show CDR1 as SGHRS and CDR2 as YFSETQ. CDR3 length: 15 amino acids. Here the CDR3 DNA reads TGCGCCAGCAGCTTGGGGCAGGGGGTATACAATGAGCAGTTCTTC. Translating it yields CASSLGQGVYNEQFF.

The chain uses TRBV15 and TRBJ1-2; D possibly corresponds to TRBD1 (6 bases). The CDR3 covers 13 residues. CDR1 and CDR2 from the germline V gene are LNHNV and YYDKDF (reference sequence). The ends were cut back, 5 bases at V and 3 bases at J, with 10 bases in the middle. The CDR3 sequence: CATSPGQDYGYTF. CDR3 sequence (DNA): TGTGCCACCAGCCCGGGACAAGACTATGGCTACACCTTC.

The chain has TRBV11-3 and TRBJ2-1; 14 bases agree with TRBD2. The V gene end was trimmed by 5 bases and the J gene end by 9 bases; junction bases not matched to a gene: 9. The CDR3 extends over 16 amino acids. Germline CDR1 reads SGHNT; CDR2 reads YENEEA. CDR3 residues: CASSLTSGGAFAEQFF. CDR3 coding DNA: TGTGCCAGCAGCCTGACTAGCGGGGGGGCATTTGCTGAGCAGTTCTTC.

This sequence joins TRBV21-1 and TRBJ2-4; TRBD1 is the table's D call and was not checked against the DNA. TRBV21-1 is annotated as a pseudogene. The CDR3 covers 15 residues. CDR3 DNA: TGTGCCAGCGGAGGACAGGCGCGGGCCAAAAACATTCAGTACTTC. Its translation is CASGGQARAKNIQYF.

The gene calls are TRBV18 and TRBJ1-2, with 8 nucleotides matching TRBD1. The germline CDR1 and CDR2 sequences are KGHSH and LQKENI. J lost 3 bases, V lost 1 base, and 13 bases had no gene match. The CDR3 length is 18 residues. CDR3 amino acids: CASSPRLRRQGRDYGYTF. Written as DNA, the CDR3 is TGTGCCAGCTCACCACGACTCAGGCGACAGGGGCGGGACTATGGCTACACCTTC.

V gene TRBV4-2 combines with J gene TRBJ2-2; TRBD2 matches at 10 bases. V lost 3 bases, J lost 7 bases, and 8 bases stayed unmatched. The V gene's germline CDR1 is LGHNA and CDR2 YNFKEQ. CDR3 length equals 16 residues. CDR3 region: CASSQEAGGPNGELFF. The CDR3 bases are TGTGCCAGCAGCCAGGAAGCGGGGGGGCCGAACGGGGAGCTGTTTTTT.

J is TRBJ1-6 and V is TRBV11-2; the D gene is possibly TRBD1 (6 bases). The CDR3 length is 16 residues. Trimming took off 0 bases at V and 9 bases at J, with 15 bases between the two ends. Germline CDR1 SGHAT, CDR2 FQNNGV. CDR3 nucleotides: TGTGCCAGCAGCTTAGATTTGGGACTAGGGGGTTCACCCCTCCACTTT. As protein: CASSLDLGLGGSPLHF.

The V and J genes are TRBV3-1 (or the pseudogene TRBV3-2) and TRBJ1-2, with no clear D. The germline CDR1 and CDR2 sequences are LGHDT and YNNKEL (reference sequence). V was cut by 2 bases and J by 3 bases, with 10 bases left in between. The CDR3 sequence is 14 residues long. For the CDR3, the DNA is TGTGCCAGCAGCCAATGGCAGTCATACTATGGCTACACCTTC. This codes for CASSQWQSYYGYTF.

The chain employs TRBV7-9 and TRBJ1-2, with D perhaps TRBD1 (6 bases). V shed 3 bases and J shed 4 bases, with 12 bases lying between them. The germline gives CDR1 SEHNR, CDR2 FQNEAQ (reference sequence). The CDR3 spans 14 residues. CDR3 in DNA: TGTGCCAGCAGCTTTCCGGGACACCCCTATGGCTACACCTTC. Translation: CASSFPGHPYGYTF. Together with reference TRBV7-9 and TRBJ1-2, the CDR3 gives the full variable domain: DTGVSQNPRHKITKRGQNVTFRCDPISEHNRLYWYRQTLGQGPEFLTYFQNEAQLEKSRLLSDRFSAERPKGSFSTLEIQRTEQGDSAMYLCASSFPGHPYGYTFGSGTRLTVV.

V gene TRBV5-4 combines with J gene TRBJ2-1, with 7 bases identical to TRBD1. Germline V CDR1 and CDR2: SGHNT, YYREEE (reference sequence). V lost 2 bases and J lost 4; bases outside the gene matches: 6. The CDR3 runs to 15 residues. The CDR3: CASSFDRVGYNEQFF. Here the CDR3 DNA reads TGTGCCAGCAGCTTTGACAGGGTGGGGTACAATGAGCAGTTCTTC.

The CDR3 bases are TGTGCCAGCTCAGTGTCCAGGCCCGGAAACACCATATATTTT. Encoded protein: CASSVSRPGNTIYF. The rearrangement uses TRBV18 and TRBJ1-3; D is unclear. Deletions cut 5 bases from V and 4 bases from J, with 12 bases between. The germline V gene has CDR1 KGHSH and CDR2 LQKENI. The CDR3 spans 14 residues. Looking up the rest from reference TRBV18 and TRBJ1-3 gives the full variable domain: NAGVMQNPRHLVRRRGQEARLRCSPMKGHSHVYWYRQLPEEGLKFMVYLQKENIIDESGMPKERFSAEFPKEGPSILRIQQVVRGDSAAYFCASSVSRPGNTIYFGEGSWLTVV.

The J gene is TRBJ1-5, the V gene TRBV4-2, with D possibly TRBD1 on 6 matching bases. Trimming shortened V by 1 base and J by 5 bases, and 15 bases separated the two germline ends. The V gene's germline CDR1 is LGHNA and CDR2 YNFKEQ. The CDR3 is 16 residues long. The CDR3 DNA reads as TGTGCCAGCAGCCAAGTACGGGGGGGCGCGGATCAGCCCCAGCATTTT. As protein: CASSQVRGGADQPQHF.